This T cell receptor beta chain was captured by sequencing in a study of shared T cell receptors in the human thymus. CDR1 is LNHDA, CDR2 SQIVND, per germline (reference sequence). Trimming cost V 8 bases and J 7 bases, with 20 bases left between them. This CDR3 region has 14 residues. Clones were sequenced by immunoSEQ multiplex PCR, and TCRdb holds only the in-frame ones, with some missing. The sample lists hundreds of thousands of clones, 70% to 80% seen once, with 0.013% in the top ten. These data were also filed under a second study, of human thymus T cells.

The chain has TRBV19 and TRBJ2-5; a possible D gene is TRBD2 (6 bases). The sequence came from a boy under two years old with a congenital heart defect. Sequenced sample: thymocytes. The CDR3: CASRLDLLRGTQYF. CDR3 DNA: TGTGCCAGTCGACTAGACCTACTGCGGGGGACCCAGTACTTC.